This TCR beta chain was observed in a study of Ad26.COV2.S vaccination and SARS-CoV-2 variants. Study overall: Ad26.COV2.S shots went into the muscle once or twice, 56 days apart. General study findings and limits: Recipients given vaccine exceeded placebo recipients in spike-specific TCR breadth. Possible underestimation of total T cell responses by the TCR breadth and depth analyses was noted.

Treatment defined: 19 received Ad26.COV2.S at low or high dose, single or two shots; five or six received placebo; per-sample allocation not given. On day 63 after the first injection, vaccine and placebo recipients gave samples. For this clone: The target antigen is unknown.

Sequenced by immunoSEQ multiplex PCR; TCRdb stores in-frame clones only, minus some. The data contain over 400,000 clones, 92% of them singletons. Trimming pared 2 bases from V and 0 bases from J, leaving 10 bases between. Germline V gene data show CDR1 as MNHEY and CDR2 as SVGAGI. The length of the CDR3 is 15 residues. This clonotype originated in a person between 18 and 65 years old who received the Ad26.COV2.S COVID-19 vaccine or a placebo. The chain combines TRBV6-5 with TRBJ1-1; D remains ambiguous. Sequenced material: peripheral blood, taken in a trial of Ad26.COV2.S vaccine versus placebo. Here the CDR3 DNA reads TGTGCCAGCAGTTACACCGTCGGGCTGAACACTGAAGCTTTCTTT. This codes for CASSYTVGLNTEAFF.